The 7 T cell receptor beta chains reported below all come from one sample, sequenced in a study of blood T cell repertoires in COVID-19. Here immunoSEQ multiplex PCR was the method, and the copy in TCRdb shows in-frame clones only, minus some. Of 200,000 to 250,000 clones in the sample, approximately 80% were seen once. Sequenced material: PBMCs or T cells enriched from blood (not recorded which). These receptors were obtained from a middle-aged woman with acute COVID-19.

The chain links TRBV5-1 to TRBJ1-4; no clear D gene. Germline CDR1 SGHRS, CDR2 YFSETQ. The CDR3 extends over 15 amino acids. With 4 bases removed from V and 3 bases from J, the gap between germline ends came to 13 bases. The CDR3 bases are TGCGCCAGCAGCCGCGACCCGGGGTCTAATGAAAAACTGTTTTTT. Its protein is CASSRDPGSNEKLFF.

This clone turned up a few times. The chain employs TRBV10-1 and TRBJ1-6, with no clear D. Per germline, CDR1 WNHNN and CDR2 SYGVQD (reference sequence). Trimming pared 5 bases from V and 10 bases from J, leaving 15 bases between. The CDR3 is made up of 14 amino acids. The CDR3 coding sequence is TGCGCCAGCAGTCGGGAGGGATCGAGATCACCCCTCCACTTT. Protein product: CASSREGSRSPLHF.

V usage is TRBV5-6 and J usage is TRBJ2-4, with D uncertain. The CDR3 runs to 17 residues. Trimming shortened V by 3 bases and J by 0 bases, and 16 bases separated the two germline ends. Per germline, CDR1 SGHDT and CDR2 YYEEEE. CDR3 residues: CASSWRIAAEAKNIQYF. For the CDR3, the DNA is TGTGCCAGCAGCTGGCGGATTGCGGCGGAAGCCAAAAACATTCAGTACTTC.

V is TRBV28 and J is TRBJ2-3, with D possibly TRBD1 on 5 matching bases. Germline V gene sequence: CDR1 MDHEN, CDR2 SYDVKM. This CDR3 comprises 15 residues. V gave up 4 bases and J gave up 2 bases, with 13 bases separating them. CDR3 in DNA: TGTGCCAGCAGTTCGCTGACAGCAGCCACAGATACGCAGTATTTT. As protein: CASSSLTAATDTQYF.

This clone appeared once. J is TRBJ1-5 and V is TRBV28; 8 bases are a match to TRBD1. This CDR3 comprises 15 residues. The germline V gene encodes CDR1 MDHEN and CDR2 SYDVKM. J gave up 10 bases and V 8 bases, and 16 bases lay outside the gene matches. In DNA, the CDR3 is TGTGCCAGCCGCAAGGTCAGGGGGCAAGGAAGTCCCCAGCATTTT. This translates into CASRKVRGQGSPQHF.

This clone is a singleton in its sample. The CDR3 region has the DNA TGTGCCAGCAGGAGAGGAGGGGGCGACGGGCAGCCCCAGCATTTT. Residues: CASRRGGGDGQPQHF. The chain carries TRBV5-5 and TRBJ1-5; the match to TRBD1 covers 7 bases. V dropped 5 bases and J dropped 7; count of bases not matched to a gene: 12. CDR1 is SGHKS and CDR2 is YYEKEE in the germline V gene (reference sequence). This CDR3 has 15 amino acids.

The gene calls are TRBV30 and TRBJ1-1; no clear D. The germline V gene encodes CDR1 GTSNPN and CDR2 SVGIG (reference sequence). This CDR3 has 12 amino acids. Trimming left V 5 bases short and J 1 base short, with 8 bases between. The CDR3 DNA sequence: TGTGCCTGGGCCCCAGGGAACACTGAAGCTTTCTTT. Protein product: CAWAPGNTEAFF.